Shown below are 27 T cell receptor beta chains from a single sample sequenced in a study of vaccination effects on CD4 cells after COVID-19. Produced via immunoSEQ multiplex PCR; TCRdb's table is partial and in-frame only. The profile covers 17,000 or so clones, with 74% appearing a single time and 20% to 25% taken by the ten largest. ViraFEST assay sequencing came after antigen-specific CD4+ T cells were expanded with viral peptide pools. The authors isolated CD4+ T cells after less than eleven days of culture. By PCR, the person was confirmed to have had SARS-CoV-2 infection between March and December 2020. Two-dose BNT162b2 or mRNA-1273 vaccination was given to participants. Their antigens are not known. The specimen was CD4+ T cells from PBMCs cultured with SARS-CoV-2 spike peptides, collected after COVID-19 vaccination. Receptor source: a human donor who had a prior SARS-CoV-2 infection.

This clone has just a few counts. The chain employs TRBV5-1 and TRBJ2-3, with D possibly being TRBD1 (6 bases). Germline lookup yields CDR1 SGHRS and CDR2 YFSETQ. The CDR3 runs 16 residues. Trimming took off 3 bases at V and 0 bases at J, with 14 bases between the two ends. DNA of the CDR3: TGCGCCAGCAGCTACCTTCGGGACACCAGCACAGATACGCAGTATTTT. Protein sequence: CASSYLRDTSTDTQYF.

The table lists this clone with a count of one. The rearrangement links TRBV4-1 to TRBJ2-7; 8 nucleotides agree with TRBD1. Trimming cost V 2 bases and J 9 bases; bases outside gene matches: 12. The CDR3 length is 15 residues. CDR1 MGHRA and CDR2 YSYEKL come from the germline V gene. CDR3 residues: CASSQPGQESLRQYF. Here the CDR3 DNA reads TGCGCCAGCAGCCAACCGGGACAGGAGAGCCTACGGCAGTACTTC.

The genes are TRBV14 and TRBJ1-1; D gene uncertain. The CDR3 length is 16 residues. The germline V gene encodes CDR1 SGHDN and CDR2 FVKESK. Trimming removed 4 bases at V and 6 bases at J, with 21 bases between. The CDR3 nucleotides are TGTGCCAGCAGCCTCCCGGGCCAACTGACGGACGCTGAAGCTTTCTTT. It encodes CASSLPGQLTDAEAFF.

The V gene is TRBV21-1, the J gene TRBJ2-7. TRBV21-1 is a listed pseudogene. The CDR3 consists of 16 residues. The CDR3 DNA sequence: TGTGCCAGCAGCAAAACAGAAAGACTTTGCTCCTACGAGCAGTACTTC. Its protein is CASSKTERLCSYEQYF.

The V gene is TRBV11-3, the J gene TRBJ2-2; D is possibly TRBD2 (5 bases). CDR1 is SGHNT, CDR2 YENEEA, per germline. The CDR3 is 15 amino acids. Trimming shortened V by 5 bases and J by 6 bases, and 16 bases separated the two germline ends. CDR3 amino acids: CASSAFSVFPGELFF. For the CDR3, the DNA is TGTGCCAGCAGCGCCTTTAGCGTTTTTCCCGGGGAGCTGTTTTTT. The complete variable domain, with remaining parts taken from reference TRBV11-3 and TRBJ2-2, reads EAGVVQSPRYKIIEKKQPVAFWCNPISGHNTLYWYLQNLGQGPELLIRYENEEAVDDSQLPKDRFSAERLKGVDSTLKIQPAELGDSAVYLCASSAFSVFPGELFFGEGSRLTVL.

This clone was seen only once. The chain employs TRBV19 and TRBJ1-2, with a tentative D call TRBD1 (6 bases). Trimming shortened V by 4 bases and J by 4 bases, and 16 bases separated the two germline ends. CDR1 is LNHDA, CDR2 SQIVND, per germline (reference sequence). This CDR3 spans 15 amino acids. The chain's CDR3 is CASSKGSGTSYGYTF. The CDR3 DNA reads as TGTGCCAGTAGTAAGGGGTCCGGGACATCCTATGGCTACACCTTC.

The genes are TRBV20-1 and TRBJ1-1, with no clear D. The CDR3 has 11 amino acids. Germline loops: CDR1 DFQATT, CDR2 SNEGSKA (reference sequence). The germline V and J ends were trimmed by 3 bases and 9 bases, with 11 bases remaining between them. CDR3 in DNA: TGCAGTGCTAGGTTGGAGCCTCAAGCTTTCTTT. Its protein is CSARLEPQAFF.

DNA of the CDR3: TGTGCCAGCAGCCTCGGGGGCCTGCTGAATACGCAGTATTTT. The encoded protein is CASSLGGLLNTQYF. The chain carries TRBV7-3 and TRBJ2-3; D tentatively fits TRBD1 or TRBD2 (6 bases each). The CDR3 length is 14 residues. Germline V CDR1 and CDR2: SGHTA, FQGTGA. V was cut by 5 bases and J by 7 bases, with 16 bases left in between.

This clone was seen a handful of times. The chain combines TRBV5-1 with TRBJ2-6; TRBD1 is a possible D gene (6 bases). Deletions cut 3 bases from V and 0 bases from J, with 13 bases between. The CDR3 extends over 17 amino acids. Looked up from germline, CDR1 is SGHRS and CDR2 is YFSETQ. The CDR3: CASSSTGDGSGANVLTF. The CDR3 DNA reads TGCGCCAGCAGCTCGACAGGCGATGGCTCTGGGGCCAACGTCCTGACTTTC. Full variable domain (remainder filled in from reference TRBV5-1 and TRBJ2-6): KAGVTQTPRYLIKTRGQQVTLSCSPISGHRSVSWYQQTPGQGLQFLFEYFSETQRNKGNFPGRFSGRQFSNSRSEMNVSTLELGDSALYLCASSSTGDGSGANVLTFGAGSRLTVL.

The chain couples TRBV9 to TRBJ1-2; D possibly corresponds to TRBD1 (5 bases). Between the trimmed V and J ends, which lost 3 bases and 4 bases, there was a span of 10 bases. This CDR3 region has 13 residues. Germline V lookup: CDR1 SGDLS, CDR2 YYNGEE. The CDR3 region is CASSGGTTYGYTF. CDR3 bases: TGTGCCAGCAGCGGGGGGACGACCTATGGCTACACCTTC. Looking up the rest from reference TRBV9 and TRBJ1-2 gives the full variable domain: DSGVTQTPKHLITATGQRVTLRCSPRSGDLSVYWYQQSLDQGLQFLIQYYNGEERAKGNILERFSAQQFPDLHSELNLSSLELGDSALYFCASSGGTTYGYTFGSGTRLTVV.

The rearrangement joins TRBV5-1 to TRBJ1-1; D uncertain. CDR1 and CDR2 from the germline V gene are SGHRS and YFSETQ. The CDR3 runs to 15 residues. V shed 4 bases and J shed 1 base, with 14 bases lying between them. This CDR3 is CASSELVFGNTEAFF. CDR3 coding DNA: TGCGCCAGCAGCGAACTGGTTTTCGGGAACACTGAAGCTTTCTTT.

The V and J genes are TRBV5-8 and TRBJ2-5; D is unclear. In germline, CDR1 is SGHTS, CDR2 YDEGEE. The germline V and J ends were trimmed by 2 bases and 4 bases, with 6 bases remaining between them. The CDR3 extends over 12 amino acids. CDR3 amino acids: CASSFGPETQYF. The DNA of the CDR3 is TGTGCCAGCAGCTTTGGCCCAGAGACCCAGTACTTC.

The J gene is TRBJ2-5, the V gene TRBV5-1; TRBD2 aligns across 10 bases. Germline trimming cut 3 bases from V and 5 bases from J; bases unmatched to any gene: 7. The CDR3 runs 15 residues. The germline V gene has CDR1 SGHRS and CDR2 YFSETQ. The CDR3 DNA sequence: TGCGCCAGCAGCTCTACCGGGACTAGCGAGGAGACCCAGTACTTC. This gives the protein CASSSTGTSEETQYF.

The V call is TRBV7-8, the J call TRBJ1-6, with TRBD1 identical over 7 bases. Germline assignment: CDR1 SGHVS and CDR2 FQNEAQ. V lost 5 bases and J lost 6; bases outside the gene matches: 4. This CDR3 has 14 amino acids. The CDR3 sequence: CASSLRQGNSPLHF. The CDR3 DNA is TGTGCCAGCAGCCTGAGACAGGGTAATTCACCCCTCCACTTT.

The V gene is TRBV7-3, the J gene TRBJ2-1, with 7 bases aligning to TRBD2. V lost 3 bases and J lost 2; bases outside the gene matches: 7. The CDR3 length is 16 residues. Per the germline V gene, CDR1 is SGHTA and CDR2 is FQGTGA. The CDR3 sequence: CASSFKPGTTYNEQFF. CDR3 coding DNA: TGTGCCAGCAGCTTCAAGCCCGGGACTACCTACAATGAGCAGTTCTTC.

The rearrangement uses TRBV5-4 and TRBJ2-2; D remains ambiguous. V was trimmed by 1 base and J by 6 bases, leaving 10 bases between them. Germline lookup yields CDR1 SGHNT and CDR2 YYREEE (reference sequence). There are 14 residues in the CDR3. DNA for the CDR3: TGTGCCAGCAGCTTGTTTGGTTGGGCCGGGGAGCTGTTTTTT. Protein product: CASSLFGWAGELFF.

This chain connects TRBV13 to TRBJ2-7; D remains ambiguous. With 3 bases removed from V and 6 bases from J, the gap between germline ends came to 12 bases. The CDR3 covers 13 residues. Germline V lookup: CDR1 PRHDT, CDR2 FYEKMQ (reference sequence). The CDR3 region has the DNA TGTGCCAGCAGCTTCGCCCGCAGCTTCGAGCAGTACTTC. Translating gives CASSFARSFEQYF.

This sequence joins TRBV12-5 and TRBJ2-1; 16 bases align to TRBD2. V shed 1 base, J shed 7 bases, and the junction held 25 bases outside the gene matches. The CDR3 length is 24 residues. Germline V gene sequence: CDR1 LGHNT, CDR2 FRNRAP. For the CDR3, the DNA is TGTGCTAGTGGTTTGGCCCCCGGGACAGCGGCCGGGACTAGCGGGAGGGCCGGTCGGAATGAGCAGTTCTTC. This translates into CASGLAPGTAAGTSGRAGRNEQFF.

This chain links TRBV18 with TRBJ2-2; D gene ambiguous. The ends were cut back, 3 bases at V and 6 bases at J, with 8 bases in the middle. There are 13 residues in the CDR3. The germline CDR1 and CDR2 sequences are KGHSH and LQKENI. In nucleotides, the CDR3 is TGTGCCAGCTCACCTCCCTACCCCGGGGAGCTGTTTTTT. Translating it yields CASSPPYPGELFF.

J is TRBJ1-2 and V is TRBV9; a weak D match, TRBD1 (6 bases). The CDR3 covers 15 residues. From germline, CDR1 is SGDLS and CDR2 YYNGEE. The V end was cut by 0 bases, the J end by 1 base, with 10 bases between. The CDR3, as DNA: TGTGCCAGCAGCGTAGGGGGGACAAATAACTATGGCTACACCTTC. Encoded protein: CASSVGGTNNYGYTF.

The chain has TRBV6-5 and TRBJ2-7; D perhaps matches TRBD1 (5 bases). Germline V gene data show CDR1 as MNHEY and CDR2 as SVGAGI. There are 15 residues in the CDR3. Trimming pared 0 bases from V and 2 bases from J, leaving 11 bases between. CDR3 protein: CASSYSRAGTYEQYF. In DNA, the CDR3 is TGTGCCAGCAGTTACTCGAGAGCAGGGACCTACGAGCAGTACTTC.

The chain has TRBV5-6 and TRBJ2-7; no reliable D call. Germline V gives CDR1 SGHDT, CDR2 YYEEEE. Trimming pared 0 bases from V and 1 base from J, leaving 11 bases between. The CDR3 contains 15 residues. The CDR3 region has the DNA TGTGCCAGCAGCTTGGTTCCGGGCCCTTCCTACGAGCAGTACTTC. Translated, it gives CASSLVPGPSYEQYF.

This chain connects TRBV24-1 to TRBJ2-5; D remains unclear. V lost 2 bases, J lost 8 bases, and 11 bases lay in between. Germline values: CDR1 KGHDR, CDR2 SFDVKD. This CDR3 region has 13 residues. CDR3 sequence: CATSDSSLPTQYF. The CDR3 DNA sequence: TGTGCCACCAGTGATTCCTCCTTACCTACCCAGTACTTC.

The rearrangement links TRBV28 to TRBJ2-7; no definite D call. The CDR3 consists of 14 residues. Trimming shortened V by 5 bases and J by 0 bases, and 11 bases separated the two germline ends. Germline CDR1 is MDHEN and CDR2 is SYDVKM. The CDR3 is CASSIRLTSYEQYF. The CDR3 region has the DNA TGTGCCAGCAGTATACGACTGACCTCCTACGAGCAGTACTTC.

As DNA, the CDR3 is TGTGCCAGTAGTACCCGCCGGGAGACCCAGTACTTC. This gives the protein CASSTRRETQYF. The chain uses TRBV19 and TRBJ2-5; D ambiguous. The CDR3 length is 12 residues. Deletions cut 4 bases from V and 5 bases from J, with 8 bases between. Germline V lookup: CDR1 LNHDA, CDR2 SQIVND (reference sequence).

The V gene is TRBV10-3, the J gene TRBJ2-7; 9 bases fit TRBD1. There are 17 residues in the CDR3. Germline V gives CDR1 ENHRY, CDR2 SYGVKD. Unmatched junction bases numbered 14, after V lost 4 bases and J lost 4 bases. In nucleotides, the CDR3 is TGTGCCATCAGTGTAATTCATGACGGGACAGGGAAGTACGAGCAGTACTTC. It translates to CAISVIHDGTGKYEQYF.

This clone appeared once. V usage is TRBV5-4 and J usage is TRBJ2-5; D perhaps matches TRBD2 (6 bases). In germline, CDR1 is SGHNT, CDR2 YYREEE (reference sequence). CDR3 length: 15 residues. Trimming shortened V by 2 bases and J by 1 base, and 12 bases separated the two germline ends. The CDR3 DNA is TGTGCCAGCAGCTTACCGGGGGACCTCCAAGAGACCCAGTACTTC. Encoded protein: CASSLPGDLQETQYF.